One sample yielded the 14 T cell receptor beta chains listed below, sequenced in a study of cytomegalovirus exposure and HLA in healthy donors (dated by TCRdb to about 2017). Libraries were built with the immunoSEQ multiplex PCR assay. TCRdb holds this immuneACCESS table with in-frame rearrangements only. Some clones are missing; in checked studies, unresolved V genes explain under half, and the rest has no known cause. In all, the sample holds 200,000 to 300,000 clones, and about 90% of those were seen once. Of the sample, around 12% is held by the ten largest clones. Sequenced: PBMCs. The receptor set was obtained from a man between 18 and 29 years old in good health and CMV-seropositive.

The V gene is TRBV4-2, the J gene TRBJ2-3; possible D gene TRBD2, 6 bases. This CDR3 is built from 15 residues. The ends were cut back, 4 bases at V and 1 base at J, with 12 bases in the middle. Germline CDR1 LGHNA, CDR2 YNFKEQ. Here the CDR3 DNA reads TGTGCCAGCAGCCCCGGTTTAGCGGGCACAGATACGCAGTATTTT. Encoded protein: CASSPGLAGTDTQYF.

As DNA, the CDR3 is TGTGCCAGCAGCGACCTGGGGGAACCCGGATTCGATGAGCAGTTCTTC. Protein sequence: CASSDLGEPGFDEQFF. The gene calls are TRBV28 and TRBJ2-1; either TRBD1 or TRBD2 may fit D (5 bases each). The CDR3 extends over 16 amino acids. CDR1 and CDR2 (germline): MDHEN, SYDVKM. The V and J ends lost 6 bases and 8 bases respectively, with 23 bases between them.

This chain joins TRBV19 and TRBJ2-5; D is ambiguous. V was shortened by 2 bases and J by 0 bases, with 10 bases between the two germline ends. CDR3 length: 15 amino acids. Germline CDR1 is LNHDA and CDR2 is SQIVND (reference sequence). In DNA, the CDR3 is TGTGCCAGTAGTATACGCGGAAGATACCAAGAGACCCAGTACTTC. It translates to CASSIRGRYQETQYF.

This chain uses TRBV20-1 with TRBJ2-5, with D possibly matching TRBD1 (6 bases). The CDR3 is 11 amino acids. Germline CDR1 and CDR2: DFQATT and SNEGSKA (reference sequence). Trimming left V 7 bases short and J 2 bases short, with 8 bases between. CDR3 bases: TGCAGTGGACAGGAGCAAGAGACCCAGTACTTC. The encoded protein is CSGQEQETQYF.

The chain couples TRBV6-1 to TRBJ1-1; D might be TRBD1 (6 bases). The germline V and J ends were trimmed by 3 bases and 7 bases, with 15 bases remaining between them. The CDR3 runs to 14 residues. Germline CDR1 and CDR2: MNHNS and SASEGT. In nucleotides, the CDR3 is TGTGCCAGCAGTGAGGCTGGGGGCTCGGGTGAAGCTTTCTTT. This encodes CASSEAGGSGEAFF.

This clone was counted between two and nine times. The chain recombines TRBV29-1 with TRBJ2-7; D might be TRBD1 or TRBD2, each matching 5 bases. Germline CDR1 and CDR2: SQVTM and ANQGSEA. This CDR3 has 11 residues. The CDR3 region has the DNA TGCATGGCCCGGTTTGGGACCGCGCAGTACTTC. It encodes CMARFGTAQYF.

With regard to this clone: The junction departs from the called germline gene at one end, perhaps through a read error. The rearrangement uses TRBV5-6 and TRBJ1-2; D remains unclear. The CDR3 totals 11 residues. Germline V CDR1 and CDR2: SGHDT, YYEEEE. CDR3 in DNA: TGTGCCAGCAGCTTGGTTCTAGGGAGGGCCTTC. This codes for CASSLVLGRAF.

The chain has TRBV6-1 and TRBJ2-5, with a weak D call TRBD1 (6 bases). The CDR3 covers 15 residues. The V gene lost 7 bases and the J gene lost 1 base, with 16 bases spanning the gap. Germline V gene data show CDR1 as MNHNS and CDR2 as SASEGT. DNA for the CDR3: TGTGCCAGCACCCGATGGGACACCCTCCAAGAGACCCAGTACTTC. Amino acid sequence: CASTRWDTLQETQYF.

This sequence joins TRBV6-1 and TRBJ2-5, with D perhaps matching TRBD1 (6 bases). Trimming pared 1 base from V and 5 bases from J, leaving 11 bases between. Germline CDR1 reads MNHNS; CDR2 reads SASEGT. The CDR3 spans 14 residues. The CDR3 DNA sequence: TGTGCCAGCAGTGAAGGAGTGGGGGCGGAGACCCAGTACTTC. As protein: CASSEGVGAETQYF.

The chain joins TRBV30 to TRBJ2-7, with D perhaps TRBD1 or TRBD2 (5 bases each). This CDR3 is built from 14 residues. V lost 2 bases and J 5 bases, leaving 16 bases between the germline ends. The germline CDR1 and CDR2 sequences are GTSNPN and SVGIG (reference sequence). CDR3: CAWSLLSGANEQYF. The CDR3 nucleotides are TGTGCCTGGAGTCTCCTCTCCGGGGCTAACGAGCAGTACTTC.

The J gene is TRBJ1-1, the V gene TRBV5-3; 8 bases match TRBD1. TRBV5-3 is placed among ORFs of uncertain function. The CDR3 consists of 14 residues. Losses at the gene ends were 6 bases for V and 6 bases for J; bases not matched to a gene: 10. The CDR3 is CARIWTGLYAEAFF. The CDR3, as DNA: TGTGCCAGAATTTGGACAGGGCTTTACGCTGAAGCTTTCTTT.

The J gene is TRBJ1-2, the V gene TRBV18; 7 bases line up with TRBD1. Germline V gene sequence: CDR1 KGHSH, CDR2 LQKENI. Trimming at V came to 0 bases and at J to 8 bases, leaving 9 bases not matched to a gene. CDR3 length equals 15 residues. The CDR3 sequence: CASSPPETGLRGYTF. CDR3 DNA: TGTGCCAGCTCACCACCGGAGACAGGGTTACGAGGCTACACCTTC.

This sequence joins TRBV7-9 and TRBJ2-7; 8 bases align to TRBD1. The V and J ends lost 1 base and 5 bases, in that order; junction bases with no gene match: 4. The CDR3 loop spans 14 amino acids. Germline assignment: CDR1 SEHNR and CDR2 FQNEAQ (reference sequence). For the CDR3, the DNA is TGTGCCAGCAGCTTAGGACAGGGGACTGACGAGCAGTACTTC. Its translation is CASSLGQGTDEQYF.

V and J are TRBV21-1 and TRBJ2-7; the table gives TRBD2 as D, unverified against the DNA. TRBV21-1 is shown as a pseudogene. The CDR3 is made up of 15 amino acids. The CDR3 DNA is TGTGCCAGCAGCAAAGAATTAAGGACTAGCAGTAAGCAGTACTTC. This encodes CASSKELRTSSKQYF.